Listed here are 9 T cell receptor beta chains from one sample, sequenced in a study of shared T cell receptors in the human thymus. Sequenced by immunoSEQ multiplex PCR; TCRdb stores in-frame clones only, minus some. Of 700,000 or so clones in the sample, 80% to 90% are singletons; the top ten hold more than 0.01%. This sample also belongs to another study, concerning human thymus T cells.

The sequenced material came from thymocytes. These receptors originate from a girl in the first two years of life with a congenital heart defect.

The chain couples TRBV4-2 to TRBJ2-2; 10 bases line up with TRBD1. V dropped 4 bases and J dropped 0; count of bases not matched to a gene: 5. CDR3 length: 17 residues. CDR1 is LGHNA and CDR2 is YNFKEQ in the germline V gene. Here the CDR3 DNA reads TGTGCCAGCAGCCGAGACAGGGGGCGACCGAACACCGGGGAGCTGTTTTTT. Amino acid sequence: CASSRDRGRPNTGELFF.

This clone came up a few times. V is TRBV15 and J is TRBJ2-7, with 7 bases matching TRBD1. The length of the CDR3 is 13 residues. Germline values: CDR1 LNHNV, CDR2 YYDKDF (reference sequence). V dropped 3 bases and J dropped 6; count of bases not matched to a gene: 5. CDR3 amino acids: CATSREQGCEQYF. The DNA of the CDR3 is TGTGCCACCAGCAGGGAACAGGGGTGCGAGCAGTACTTC.

J is TRBJ2-2 and V is TRBV4-2, with D tentatively TRBD1 (5 bases). Germline V lookup: CDR1 LGHNA, CDR2 YNFKEQ. V shed 1 base and J shed 4 bases, with 22 bases lying between them. The CDR3 runs to 19 residues. The CDR3 bases are TGTGCCAGCAGCCAAGCAGGAACAGGCACTTTTATGAGCACCGGGGAGCTGTTTTTT. Translation gives CASSQAGTGTFMSTGELFF.

This chain connects TRBV19 to TRBJ1-1, with no clear D. CDR1 is LNHDA, CDR2 SQIVND, per germline (reference sequence). The ends were cut back, 1 base at V and 1 base at J, with 16 bases in the middle. This CDR3 is 17 amino acids long. DNA of the CDR3: TGTGCCAGTAGTATAGCCACAACCCTCTACAGGAACACTGAAGCTTTCTTT. This translates into CASSIATTLYRNTEAFF.

This clone came up once. This chain connects TRBV18 to TRBJ2-4, with 7 bases aligning to TRBD1. The CDR3 length is 18 residues. V shed 2 bases, J shed 0 bases, and the junction held 10 bases outside the gene matches. The V gene's germline CDR1 is KGHSH and CDR2 LQKENI. The CDR3 DNA follows: TGTGCCAGCTCACCAGTCCCGCAGACAGGGCTAGCCAAAAACATTCAGTACTTC. It yields the protein CASSPVPQTGLAKNIQYF.

This sequence joins TRBV2 and TRBJ1-5; 7 positions match TRBD1. Looked up from germline, CDR1 is SNHLY and CDR2 is FYNNEI. The CDR3 loop spans 14 amino acids. J lost 9 bases, V lost 4 bases, and 9 bases had no gene match. Written as DNA, the CDR3 is TGTGCCAGCAGTGCACGACAGGGAGACGTGCCCCAGCATTTT. Its translation is CASSARQGDVPQHF.

The rearrangement links TRBV6-5 to TRBJ2-5; the match to TRBD2 covers 10 bases. In germline, CDR1 is MNHEY, CDR2 SVGAGI. The CDR3 covers 13 residues. V was pared by 2 bases and J by 13 bases, with 7 bases of the junction left unmatched. CDR3 DNA sequence: TGTGCCAGCAGTTACAGGCTAGCGGGGGTTCCGTACTTC. It specifies CASSYRLAGVPYF.

This clone has only a few counts. The chain has TRBV10-3 and TRBJ1-5; 7 bases are a match to TRBD1. The CDR3 contains 13 residues. The junction had 5 bases not matched to a gene; V was cut back by 10 bases and J by 2 bases. The V gene's germline CDR1 is ENHRY and CDR2 SYGVKD. DNA of the CDR3: TGTGCCACCGCTCAGGGGGGCAATCAGCCCCAGCATTTT. Protein product: CATAQGGNQPQHF.

This clone was found once. CDR3 sequence reads: CATNKRDRGKSGNTIYF. The CDR3 nucleotides read TGTGCCACTAATAAGCGGGACAGGGGAAAATCTGGAAACACCATATATTTT. The chain employs TRBV19 and TRBJ1-3, with 10 positions matching TRBD1. The CDR3 consists of 17 residues. Germline V gives CDR1 LNHDA, CDR2 SQIVND (reference sequence). V gave up 10 bases and J gave up 1 base; unmatched junction bases: 13.